The 5 T cell receptor beta chains below all came from one sample that was sequenced in a study of shared clonotypes between healthy human individuals (dated by TCRdb to about 2020). Library method: the immunoSEQ multiplex PCR assay. Drawn from immuneACCESS, this table holds only the in-frame rearrangements with V and J called that TCRdb kept. Clones are partly lost; checked studies trace under half to an unresolved V gene and leave the rest unexplained. For this sample the table gives some 630,000 clones, of which about three quarters were detected only once. 1.8% of the sample lies in the top ten. Material for sequencing was memory CD4+ T cells sorted from blood. The sample's cell subset or site label, in plain terms: CD45RA-negative fraction. These receptors were collected from a woman younger than 45 in good health.

V is TRBV7-8 and J is TRBJ1-1; 10 bases fit TRBD1. The CDR3 totals 15 residues. Germline lookup yields CDR1 SGHVS and CDR2 FQNEAQ. The trim removed 6 bases at V and 2 bases at J, leaving 6 bases unmatched. The chain's CDR3 is CASRPGTGDNTEAFF. CDR3 DNA: TGTGCCAGCAGACCAGGGACAGGGGATAACACTGAAGCTTTCTTT. The whole variable domain, remainder taken from reference TRBV7-8 and TRBJ1-1, is GAGVSQSPRYKVAKRGQDVALRCDPISGHVSLFWYQQALGQGPEFLTYFQNEAQLDKSGLPSDRFFAERPEGSVSTLKIQRTQQEDSAVYLCASRPGTGDNTEAFFGQGTRLTVV.

This rearrangement joins TRBV28 to TRBJ1-1, with 7 positions matching TRBD1. This CDR3 comprises 13 residues. The trim removed 3 bases at V and 5 bases at J, leaving 3 bases unmatched. Germline V gives CDR1 MDHEN, CDR2 SYDVKM. The CDR3 region has the DNA TGTGCCAGCAGTTTGAGGGGGCTTACTGAAGCTTTCTTT. Amino acids: CASSLRGLTEAFF.

This clone was seen once. The chain has TRBV11-2 and TRBJ2-1, with 7 bases that match TRBD2. V lost 3 bases and J lost 8; bases outside the gene matches: 7. The CDR3 has 14 amino acids. CDR1 and CDR2 (germline): SGHAT, FQNNGV. CDR3: CASSFGGSVDEQFF. CDR3 nucleotide sequence: TGTGCCAGCAGCTTCGGCGGGAGTGTTGATGAGCAGTTCTTC.

In the case of this clone: The CDR3 carries no conserved terminal phenylalanine or tryptophan, so it likely arises from a read error. The CDR3 is CASSLDYSTYEQYL. Here the CDR3 DNA reads TGTGCCAGCAGCTTAGACTACTCCACCTACGAGCAGTACCTC. The rearrangement uses TRBV7-9 and TRBJ2-7; D is uncertain. This CDR3 has 14 residues. The V gene lost 1 base and the J gene lost 2 bases, with 9 bases spanning the gap. CDR1 is SEHNR and CDR2 is FQNEAQ in the germline V gene (reference sequence).

This sequence joins TRBV4-1 and TRBJ2-1; 7 positions agree with TRBD1. The V gene's germline CDR1 is MGHRA and CDR2 YSYEKL. The V gene end was trimmed by 3 bases and the J gene end by 0 bases; junction bases not matched to a gene: 5. The CDR3 contains 16 residues. CDR3 coding DNA: TGCGCCAGCAGCCATGCGGACAGGAGCTCCTACAATGAGCAGTTCTTC. Translation gives CASSHADRSSYNEQFF.